This passage covers 16 T cell receptor beta chains from one sample sequenced in a study of post-analysis software for immune sequencing data. Every TCR beta cDNA library bore unique molecular identifiers. TCRdb analysed the PCR reads with MiXCR anew, one entry per CDR3 protein. The repertoire has around 160,000 distinct CDR3 sequences, 36% of them found once; the top ten carry approximately 30%. The source was blood, collected after autologous hematopoietic stem cell transplantation. These receptors all stem from a girl aged 5 to 17 with multiple sclerosis.

Only a few counts were recorded for this clonotype. The chain joins TRBV11-2 to TRBJ2-7, with D tentatively TRBD1 (5 bases). Germline CDR1 reads SGHAT; CDR2 reads FQNNGV. V dropped 5 bases and J dropped 0 bases, with 11 bases sitting between them. The CDR3 is 14 amino acids. The DNA of the CDR3 is TGTGCCAGCAGCCTCCAGGGTTCCTCCTACGAGCAGTACTTC. Its protein product is CASSLQGSSYEQYF.

The CDR3 coding sequence is TGTGCCAGCTCACCACCACGGACAAGGGGCGATGAGCAGTTCTTC. Residues: CASSPPRTRGDEQFF. The chain combines TRBV18 with TRBJ2-1; D possibly corresponds to TRBD1 (5 bases). V lost 0 bases, J lost 8 bases, and 14 bases lay in between. The CDR3 consists of 15 residues. Looked up from germline, CDR1 is KGHSH and CDR2 is LQKENI. Filled out from reference TRBV18 and TRBJ2-1, the complete variable domain reads NAGVMQNPRHLVRRRGQEARLRCSPMKGHSHVYWYRQLPEEGLKFMVYLQKENIIDESGMPKERFSAEFPKEGPSILRIQQVVRGDSAAYFCASSPPRTRGDEQFFGPGTRLTVL.

This chain uses TRBV6-5 with TRBJ2-3; D not resolved. Germline V gene data show CDR1 as MNHEY and CDR2 as SVGAGI. With 6 bases removed from V and 7 bases from J, the gap between germline ends came to 11 bases. The CDR3 length is 12 residues. The CDR3 protein is CASRDLINTQYF. The CDR3 DNA is TGTGCCAGCAGAGACCTCATCAATACGCAGTATTTT.

This clonotype appeared once. DNA for the CDR3: TGTGCCAGCAGCTTAGAAATCCGGGAGCGGCATACGCAGTATTTT. Translating gives CASSLEIRERHTQYF. This chain joins TRBV7-9 and TRBJ2-3; D possibly corresponds to TRBD2 (6 bases). V shed 1 base and J shed 7 bases, with 15 bases lying between them. This CDR3 has 15 amino acids. CDR1 and CDR2 from the germline V gene are SEHNR and FQNEAQ (reference sequence).

CDR3 region: CASNTRGGEQFF. The DNA of the CDR3 is TGTGCCAGTAACACAAGGGGGGGTGAGCAGTTCTTC. The rearrangement links TRBV19 to TRBJ2-1; D possibly corresponds to TRBD2 (7 bases). The V end lost 7 bases, the J end lost 9 bases, and 13 bases lay between the germline ends. This CDR3 spans 12 amino acids. Germline-derived CDR1 and CDR2 are LNHDA and SQIVND (reference sequence).

As concerns this clonotype: Compared with germline, one end of the junction differs, possibly owing to a read error. The chain recombines TRBV30 with TRBJ2-1; D unresolved. Germline V lookup: CDR1 GTSNPN, CDR2 SVGIG (reference sequence). This CDR3 has 13 residues. The CDR3 region has the DNA TGTGCCTGGAGTGTTGGCTACTACAATGAGCGGTTCTTC. Amino acids: CAWSVGYYNERFF.

The count of this clonotype is one. The gene calls are TRBV5-1 and TRBJ2-7, with 7 positions matching TRBD2. The germline V gene encodes CDR1 SGHRS and CDR2 YFSETQ. J gave up 5 bases and V 0 bases, and 8 bases lay outside the gene matches. This CDR3 is built from 15 residues. The CDR3 nucleotides are TGCGCCAGCAGCTTGGATGGACTAGTAGAAGACGAGCAGTACTTC. Translation gives CASSLDGLVEDEQYF.

This clonotype was counted between two and nine times. Possible read error: a much larger clone is one base away. This chain links TRBV12-3 or TRBV12-4 with TRBJ2-3; 8 positions match TRBD1. The CDR3 length is 15 residues. For the CDR3, the DNA is TGTGCCACCAACCCTCTACAGGGGGGCACAGATGCGCAGTATTTT. It translates to CATNPLQGGTDAQYF.

The genes are TRBV5-1 and TRBJ2-7, with TRBD2 identical over 10 bases. The CDR3 is 16 amino acids. Per the germline V gene, CDR1 is SGHRS and CDR2 is YFSETQ. J was trimmed by 4 bases and V by 0 bases; bases with no gene match: 7. This CDR3 reads CASSLEDTAGGYEQYF. CDR3 DNA: TGCGCCAGCAGCTTGGAAGACACAGCGGGAGGGTACGAGCAGTACTTC.

This clonotype was counted only a few times. CDR3 residues: CATSDAILQETQYF. In nucleotides, the CDR3 is TGTGCCACCAGTGATGCGATCCTTCAAGAGACCCAGTACTTC. V usage is TRBV24-1 and J usage is TRBJ2-5; no firm D call. In germline, CDR1 is KGHDR, CDR2 SFDVKD. The CDR3 sequence is 14 residues long. Trimming stripped 3 bases from V and 2 bases from J, with 9 bases between.

This clonotype appeared a few times. This chain connects TRBV5-1 to TRBJ2-7; D possibly corresponds to TRBD1 (5 bases). V lost 6 bases and J lost 0, with 13 bases in between. The V gene's germline CDR1 is SGHRS and CDR2 YFSETQ. This CDR3 contains 14 residues. CDR3 nucleotides: TGCGCCAGCAAGGGGCAGGCCAGCTCCTACGAGCAGTACTTC. Translated: CASKGQASSYEQYF.

Only a few counts were recorded for this clonotype. This sequence joins TRBV20-1 and TRBJ2-5, with D perhaps being TRBD1 or TRBD2 (6 bases each). The CDR3 has 15 residues. V dropped 1 base and J dropped 5 bases, with 17 bases sitting between them. CDR1 is DFQATT and CDR2 is SNEGSKA in the germline V gene (reference sequence). The CDR3 bases are TGCAGTGCTAGAGCCCGATTTGGGGGGCGCGAGACCCAGTACTTC. Amino acid sequence: CSARARFGGRETQYF.

This clonotype showed up many times. The rearrangement uses TRBV29-1 and TRBJ2-7; D not resolved. Trimming took 5 bases from V and 6 from J, leaving 11 bases between them. Germline CDR1 and CDR2: SQVTM and ANQGSEA. This CDR3 comprises 11 residues. CDR3 protein: CSVLDQSEQYF. Here the CDR3 DNA reads TGCAGCGTTTTAGATCAGTCCGAGCAGTACTTC.

By frequency in the sample, this clonotype is large. The genes are TRBV20-1 and TRBJ2-4, with D perhaps TRBD1 (6 bases). Germline V gene lookup returns CDR1 DFQATT and CDR2 SNEGSKA (reference sequence). The CDR3 is 14 amino acids. Trimming took off 2 bases at V and 7 bases at J, with 15 bases between the two ends. CDR3 coding DNA: TGCAGTGCTAGACGGTCACAGGGTGAGAACATTCAGTACTTC. It codes for CSARRSQGENIQYF.

This sequence joins TRBV20-1 and TRBJ2-3; 12 nucleotides match TRBD2. The V gene's germline CDR1 is DFQATT and CDR2 SNEGSKA (reference sequence). This CDR3 contains 15 residues. The J segment lost 5 bases and the V segment lost 5 bases, leaving 8 bases of the junction unmatched. The CDR3 coding sequence is TGCAGTGCTGAGGGACTAGCGGGTTATGGAGATACGCAGTATTTT. It yields the protein CSAEGLAGYGDTQYF.

The chain combines TRBV7-9 with TRBJ2-1; D may be TRBD2 (5 bases). Deletions cut 5 bases from V and 10 bases from J, with 18 bases between. Germline V lookup: CDR1 SEHNR, CDR2 FQNEAQ (reference sequence). This CDR3 contains 14 residues. The CDR3 region has the DNA TGTGCCAGCAGCCCCGGGCGTTCCCGAGGGGAGCAGTTCTTC. Translation gives CASSPGRSRGEQFF.